This T cell receptor (beta chain) appears in the sequencing data of a study of ipilimumab plus nivolumab after autologous stem cell transplantation. Sequencing was performed with immunoSEQ multiplex PCR; in TCRdb, only in-frame clones are kept and a portion is missing. The sample shows around 17,000 clones, approximately 75% of them seen only once. This clone is a singleton in its sample. This receptor was identified in a male donor with diffuse large B-cell lymphoma. The specimen was PBMCs, collected in a trial of ipilimumab plus nivolumab as post-transplant consolidation.

CDR3 residues: CASSPLAEGWGGELFF. The CDR3, as DNA: TGTGCCAGCAGCCCCCTAGCGGAGGGGTGGGGCGGGGAGCTGTTTTTT. V gene TRBV7-6 combines with J gene TRBJ2-2; the match to TRBD2 covers 7 bases. Germline V lookup: CDR1 SGHVS, CDR2 FNYEAQ. Unmatched junction bases numbered 13, after V lost 5 bases and J lost 7 bases. The CDR3 extends over 16 amino acids.